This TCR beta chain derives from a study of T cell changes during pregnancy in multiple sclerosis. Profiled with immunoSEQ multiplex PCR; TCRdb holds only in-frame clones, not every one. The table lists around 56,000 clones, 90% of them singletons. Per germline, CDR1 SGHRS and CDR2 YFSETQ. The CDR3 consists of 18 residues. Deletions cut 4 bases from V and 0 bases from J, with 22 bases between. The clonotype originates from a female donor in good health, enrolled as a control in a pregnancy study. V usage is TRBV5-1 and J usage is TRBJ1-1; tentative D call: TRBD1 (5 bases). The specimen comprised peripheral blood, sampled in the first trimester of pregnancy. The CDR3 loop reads CASSPTIDRLGMNTEAFF. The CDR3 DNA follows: TGCGCCAGCAGCCCTACCATCGACAGACTAGGGATGAACACTGAAGCTTTCTTT.